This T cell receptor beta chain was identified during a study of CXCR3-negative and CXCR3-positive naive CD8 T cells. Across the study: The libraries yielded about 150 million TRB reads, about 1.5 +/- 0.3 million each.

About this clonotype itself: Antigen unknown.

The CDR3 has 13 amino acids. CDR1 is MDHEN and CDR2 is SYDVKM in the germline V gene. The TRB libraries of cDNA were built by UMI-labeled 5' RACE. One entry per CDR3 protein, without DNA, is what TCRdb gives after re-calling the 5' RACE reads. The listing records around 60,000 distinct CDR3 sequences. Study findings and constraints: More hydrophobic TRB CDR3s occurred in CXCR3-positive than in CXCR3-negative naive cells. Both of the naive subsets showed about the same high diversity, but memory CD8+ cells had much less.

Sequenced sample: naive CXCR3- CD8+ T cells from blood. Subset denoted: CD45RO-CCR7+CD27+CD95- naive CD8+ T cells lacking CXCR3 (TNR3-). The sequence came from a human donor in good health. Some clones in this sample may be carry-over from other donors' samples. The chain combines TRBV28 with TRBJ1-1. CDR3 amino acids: CASNVARNTEAFF.